These T cell receptor beta chains were read from a single sample in a study of control samples from healthy donors and cancer patients. Clones were sequenced by immunoSEQ multiplex PCR, and TCRdb holds only the in-frame ones, with some missing. The sample consists of around 130,000 clones, about 95% of them appearing once. The sequenced sample was blood. Receptors were obtained from a man aged 25-40 years in good health. CDR3s leave out the opening cysteine and the closing phenylalanine or tryptophan. Fields, in order: clone size, J gene, V gene, CDR3 length, CDR3 protein. Size is omitted from some rows. Given values are once, few, many or a class for expanded clones.

abundance: once
j_gene: TRBJ2-3
v_gene: TRBV19
len: 13
CDR3aa: ASISRRGRTDTQY

abundance: -
j_gene: TRBJ2-1
v_gene: TRBV14
len: 13
CDR3aa: ASSQGQTSSDEQF

abundance: few
j_gene: TRBJ1-2
v_gene: TRBV7-9
len: 12
CDR3aa: ASSLGQVNDGYT

abundance: -
j_gene: TRBJ2-1
v_gene: TRBV15
len: 14
CDR3aa: ATSSPRARDYNEQF

abundance: -
j_gene: TRBJ2-1
v_gene: TRBV29-1
len: 11
CDR3aa: SVETGTGNEQF

abundance: -
j_gene: TRBJ2-3
v_gene: TRBV5-1
len: 12
CDR3aa: ASSLGRPTDTQY

abundance: -
j_gene: TRBJ2-7
v_gene: TRBV18
len: 10
CDR3aa: ASSPHAYEQY

abundance: once
j_gene: TRBJ2-2
v_gene: TRBV5-1
len: 12
CDR3aa: ASRQGTNTGELF

abundance: few
j_gene: TRBJ2-2
v_gene: TRBV6-6
len: 10
CDR3aa: ASSWGGGELF

abundance: -
j_gene: TRBJ2-3
v_gene: TRBV5-6
len: 12
CDR3aa: ASSPEGGTDTQY

abundance: -
j_gene: TRBJ1-2
v_gene: TRBV11-2
len: 16
CDR3aa: ASSSIVGRQELRYGYT

abundance: -
j_gene: TRBJ1-1
v_gene: TRBV14
len: 11
CDR3aa: ASSQALNTEAF

abundance: few
j_gene: TRBJ1-2
v_gene: TRBV13
len: 13
CDR3aa: ASSLGPGGRVGYT

abundance: -
j_gene: TRBJ2-4
v_gene: TRBV14
len: 15
CDR3aa: ASSQDERGGMRNIQY

abundance: once
j_gene: TRBJ2-2
v_gene: TRBV9
len: 11
CDR3aa: ASSVVANGELF

abundance: -
j_gene: TRBJ1-5
v_gene: TRBV2
len: 12
CDR3aa: ASKGPYSNQPQH